A single sample is the source of the 27 T cell receptor beta chains below, sequenced in a study of cytomegalovirus exposure and HLA in healthy donors. The PCR had 60 Vbeta and 13 Jbeta primers. Clones were sequenced by immunoSEQ multiplex PCR, and TCRdb holds only the in-frame ones, with some missing. The sample has tens of thousands of clones; under 90% are singletons. The sample taken for sequencing was PBMCs. The receptors come from a man between 45 and 60 years old in good health and CMV-seropositive.

The chain couples TRBV21-1 to TRBJ2-1; TRBD2 is the table's D call, not checked against the DNA. TRBV21-1 is recorded as a pseudogene. The CDR3 has 16 amino acids. CDR3 loop: CASSSGRGLAVNEQFF. Written as DNA, the CDR3 is TGTGCCAGCAGCTCGGGGCGGGGACTAGCGGTCAATGAGCAGTTCTTC.

The chain is built from TRBV10-3 and TRBJ2-5, with D possibly matching TRBD2 (6 bases). Germline values: CDR1 ENHRY, CDR2 SYGVKD. CDR3 length: 15 amino acids. V lost 4 bases and J 1 base, leaving 13 bases between the germline ends. CDR3 coding DNA: TGTGCCATCAGTGTAAACGTCGGGAGCCAAGAGACCCAGTACTTC. Translation gives CAISVNVGSQETQYF.

The table lists this clone with a few counts. The rearrangement links TRBV30 to TRBJ2-7, with 10 bases that match TRBD2. Germline V lookup: CDR1 GTSNPN, CDR2 SVGIG (reference sequence). The CDR3 covers 15 residues. The junction had 11 bases not matched to a gene; V was cut back by 4 bases and J by 5 bases. The chain's CDR3 is CAWTMGAGGLHEQYF. In nucleotides, the CDR3 is TGTGCCTGGACCATGGGAGCGGGAGGGCTACACGAGCAGTACTTC.

To note about this clone: A read error may account for a junction end that differs from germline. The J gene is TRBJ2-7, the V gene TRBV15; D is perhaps TRBD2 (6 bases). From germline, CDR1 is LNHNV and CDR2 YYDKDF (reference sequence). The CDR3 covers 13 residues. DNA of the CDR3: TGTGCCACCAGCCTCGCCGGGACTCCCGAGCTGTACTTC. Amino acid sequence: CATSLAGTPELYF.

The genes are TRBV6-6 and TRBJ1-5; no firm D call. Germline CDR1 MNHNY, CDR2 SVGAGI (reference sequence). This CDR3 region has 12 residues. The ends were cut back, 5 bases at V and 7 bases at J, with 9 bases in the middle. CDR3 amino acids: CASSRESQPQHF. In nucleotides, the CDR3 is TGTGCCAGCAGTCGAGAGTCCCAGCCCCAGCATTTT.

This clone was recorded once. CDR3 in amino acids: CASSSNTQGPGYTF. DNA for the CDR3: TGTGCCAGCAGTTCAAATACCCAGGGGCCCGGCTACACCTTC. This sequence joins TRBV2 and TRBJ1-2, with D maybe TRBD1 (6 bases). This CDR3 is 14 amino acids long. CDR1 is SNHLY and CDR2 is FYNNEI in the germline V gene. The V end was cut by 5 bases, the J end by 8 bases, with 18 bases between.

The rearrangement joins TRBV5-1 to TRBJ2-3, with a possible D match to TRBD2 (6 bases). The germline CDR1 and CDR2 sequences are SGHRS and YFSETQ. This CDR3 is built from 14 residues. The V gene lost 2 bases and the J gene lost 3 bases, with 10 bases spanning the gap. CDR3 in amino acids: CASSLGLKTDTQYF. The CDR3 nucleotides read TGCGCCAGCAGCTTAGGACTAAAAACAGATACGCAGTATTTT.

This clone showed up just once. V usage is TRBV10-3 and J usage is TRBJ2-7, with 8 bases aligning to TRBD2. Germline V gene lookup returns CDR1 ENHRY and CDR2 SYGVKD. J lost 7 bases, V lost 10 bases, and 12 bases had no gene match. CDR3 size: 13 residues. CDR3 coding DNA: TGTGCCACCCTACTAGCGGCCACTCGAGAGCAGTACTTC. This codes for CATLLAATREQYF.

This clone was observed a handful of times. The V and J genes are TRBV30 and TRBJ2-3, with 8 bases matching TRBD2. Germline CDR1 reads GTSNPN; CDR2 reads SVGIG (reference sequence). The CDR3 sequence is 15 residues long. Trimming removed 1 base from V and 4 bases from J; junction bases left unmatched: 7. CDR3 sequence reads: CAWSGGSGSPDTQYF. The DNA for the CDR3 is TGTGCCTGGAGTGGAGGGAGCGGGAGTCCAGATACGCAGTATTTT.

Details on this clone: Additional DNA sequences in this sample encode the identical CDR3. The chain recombines TRBV27 with TRBJ2-7; 9 bases line up with TRBD2. The V segment lost 3 bases and the J segment 3 bases; nucleotides outside the gene matches: 0. The germline V gene has CDR1 MNHEY and CDR2 SMNVEV (reference sequence). The CDR3 length is 13 residues. The CDR3 nucleotides are TGTGCCAGCAGTTTGACTAGCGGCTACGAGCAGTACTTC. Translated, it gives CASSLTSGYEQYF.

In the case of this clone: Other DNA sequences of this sample code for an identical CDR3. The chain has TRBV5-4 and TRBJ2-1; no reliable D call. The CDR3 covers 14 residues. Trimming shortened V by 0 bases and J by 3 bases, and 7 bases separated the two germline ends. In germline, CDR1 is SGHNT, CDR2 YYREEE (reference sequence). The CDR3 is CASSLVANYNEQFF. The CDR3 nucleotides are TGTGCCAGCAGCTTGGTAGCTAACTACAATGAGCAGTTCTTC.

The chain is built from TRBV6-6 and TRBJ2-3; D is perhaps TRBD1 (6 bases). Germline assignment: CDR1 MNHNY and CDR2 SVGAGI (reference sequence). V lost 0 bases and J lost 1, with 11 bases in between. CDR3 length equals 16 residues. The CDR3 DNA reads as TGTGCCAGCAGTTACTCGGAACAGGGAGGCACAGATACGCAGTATTTT. Amino acid sequence: CASSYSEQGGTDTQYF.

The chain has TRBV4-1 and TRBJ1-4; 7 nucleotides agree with TRBD1. V lost 0 bases and J lost 6; bases outside the gene matches: 10. In germline, CDR1 is MGHRA, CDR2 YSYEKL. The CDR3 totals 17 residues. In DNA, the CDR3 is TGCGCCAGCAGCCAAGATTTAGGGACAGACCGGTATGAAAAACTGTTTTTT. Translation gives CASSQDLGTDRYEKLFF.

The V and J genes are TRBV7-3 and TRBJ2-3, with 13 bases that match TRBD2. This CDR3 has 15 amino acids. Looked up from germline, CDR1 is SGHTA and CDR2 is FQGTGA. The V segment lost 5 bases and the J segment 6 bases; nucleotides outside the gene matches: 5. The CDR3, as DNA: TGTGCCAGCAGCAGGACTAGCGGGAGTTTGGATACGCAGTATTTT. Translated: CASSRTSGSLDTQYF. Complete variable domain (other parts from reference TRBV7-3 and TRBJ2-3): GAGVSQTPSNKVTEKGKYVELRCDPISGHTALYWYRQSLGQGPEFLIYFQGTGAADDSGLPNDRFFAVRPEGSVSTLKIQRTERGDSAVYLCASSRTSGSLDTQYFGPGTRLTVL.

V gene TRBV11-2 combines with J gene TRBJ2-1, with D maybe TRBD1 (5 bases). CDR1 and CDR2 (germline): SGHAT, FQNNGV. This CDR3 has 17 amino acids. V shed 5 bases and J shed 0 bases, with 17 bases lying between them. CDR3 DNA: TGTGCCAGCAGCCCCGCAGGGCTATTCAGCTCCTACAATGAGCAGTTCTTC. Protein sequence: CASSPAGLFSSYNEQFF.

The chain couples TRBV7-2 to TRBJ1-5, with TRBD1 as a possible D gene (5 bases). CDR3 length: 15 residues. The germline V and J ends were trimmed by 2 bases and 2 bases, with 10 bases remaining between them. Germline values: CDR1 SGHTA, CDR2 FQGNSA. This CDR3 is CASSLRGAGNQPQHF. In DNA, the CDR3 is TGTGCCAGCAGCTTAAGGGGCGCGGGCAATCAGCCCCAGCATTTT.

The chain recombines TRBV7-2 with TRBJ2-7, with 8 bases aligning to TRBD2. The germline V gene encodes CDR1 SGHTA and CDR2 FQGNSA. With 4 bases clipped from V and 1 base from J, the junction kept 3 bases outside the gene matches. This CDR3 has 14 amino acids. The CDR3, as DNA: TGTGCCAGCAGCTCAGCGGGAGTTTCCTACGAGCAGTACTTC. Translating gives CASSSAGVSYEQYF.

The chain carries TRBV7-8 and TRBJ2-1; possible D gene TRBD1, 6 bases. The CDR3 is 16 amino acids. Germline V gives CDR1 SGHVS, CDR2 FQNEAQ. V gave up 3 bases and J gave up 15 bases, with 27 bases separating them. DNA for the CDR3: TGTGCCAGCAGCTTTACAGGGATGGTAGATTTATACTATGTGTTCTTC. Its protein product is CASSFTGMVDLYYVFF.

V gene TRBV2 combines with J gene TRBJ1-5; 7 nucleotides match TRBD1. The CDR3 covers 14 residues. J was trimmed by 4 bases and V by 7 bases; bases with no gene match: 7. Germline V gives CDR1 SNHLY, CDR2 FYNNEI. CDR3 nucleotides: TGTGCCAGCAACCTACAGGGGAGGAATCAGCCCCAGCATTTT. Protein product: CASNLQGRNQPQHF.

The chain couples TRBV5-1 to TRBJ2-6; 12 bases are shared with TRBD2. The CDR3 has 19 amino acids. V gave up 0 bases and J gave up 0 bases; unmatched junction bases: 4. In germline, CDR1 is SGHRS, CDR2 YFSETQ. The chain's CDR3 is CASSLAGTSGYSGANVLTF. DNA for the CDR3: TGCGCCAGCAGCTTGGCTGGGACTAGCGGGTACTCTGGGGCCAACGTCCTGACTTTC.

The chain couples TRBV18 to TRBJ2-1; maybe TRBD1 (5 bases). Germline lookup yields CDR1 KGHSH and CDR2 LQKENI. CDR3 size: 16 residues. Trimming shortened V by 0 bases and J by 4 bases, and 13 bases separated the two germline ends. CDR3 loop: CASSPPIRVVYNEQFF. DNA for the CDR3: TGTGCCAGCTCACCACCGATCAGGGTCGTTTACAATGAGCAGTTCTTC.

For this clone: At one of its ends the junction is not consistent with the germline gene, which may arise from a read error. The gene calls are TRBV7-9 and TRBJ1-5; 8 bases map to TRBD1. The V gene's germline CDR1 is SEHNR and CDR2 FQNEAQ (reference sequence). This CDR3 region has 15 residues. Here the CDR3 reads CSSSPQGDGYQPQHF. The CDR3 nucleotides read TGTTCCAGCAGCCCACAGGGGGATGGGTATCAGCCCCAGCATTTT.

The chain is built from TRBV18 and TRBJ2-3; D gene ambiguous. CDR1 and CDR2 (germline): KGHSH, LQKENI. Trimming cost V 6 bases and J 3 bases, with 13 bases left between them. The CDR3 has 14 amino acids. The CDR3 nucleotides read TGTGCCAGCTCCTACCTGGAGAAGACAGATACGCAGTATTTT. Translating gives CASSYLEKTDTQYF.

This clone turned up a few times. This sequence joins TRBV7-9 and TRBJ2-1; possible D gene TRBD1, 7 bases. V was trimmed by 4 bases and J by 8 bases, leaving 18 bases between them. This CDR3 is 15 amino acids long. Germline lookup yields CDR1 SEHNR and CDR2 FQNEAQ (reference sequence). The CDR3: CASSSSGGNGDEQFF. The CDR3 bases are TGTGCCAGCAGCTCTTCAGGGGGGAATGGTGATGAGCAGTTCTTC.

This clone was found once. V gene TRBV5-5 combines with J gene TRBJ2-7; TRBD1 matches 9 bases. V gave up 6 bases and J gave up 4 bases; unmatched junction bases: 8. This CDR3 has 14 amino acids. Germline CDR1 is SGHKS and CDR2 is YYEKEE (reference sequence). The CDR3 region is CASTPGTGLYEQYF. CDR3 DNA sequence: TGTGCCAGCACCCCCGGGACAGGGTTATACGAGCAGTACTTC.

V and J are TRBV5-4 and TRBJ2-1; 9 bases map to TRBD2. The CDR3 loop spans 16 amino acids. The V segment lost 4 bases and the J segment 9 bases; nucleotides outside the gene matches: 14. CDR1 is SGHNT and CDR2 is YYREEE in the germline V gene (reference sequence). CDR3 sequence: CASSLRGSGSVSEQFF. The CDR3 nucleotides are TGTGCCAGCAGCCTTCGGGGTAGCGGGAGCGTAAGTGAGCAGTTCTTC.

This chain links TRBV6-6 with TRBJ2-7, with 13 bases that match TRBD2. Losses at the gene ends were 6 bases for V and 2 bases for J; bases not matched to a gene: 4. CDR1 is MNHNY, CDR2 SVGAGI, per germline (reference sequence). The CDR3 has 15 amino acids. CDR3 amino acids: CASSLTSGRAYEQYF. For the CDR3, the DNA is TGTGCCAGCAGCCTAACTAGCGGGAGGGCCTACGAGCAGTACTTC.